The 5 T cell receptor beta chains listed next were all sequenced from one sample in a study of blood T cell repertoires in COVID-19. Generated by immunoSEQ multiplex PCR, the TCRdb table keeps only in-frame clones and is missing some. The table records about 97,000 clones, approximately 90% of them present only once. Source material: peripheral blood. Every receptor here comes from a man in his forties or fifties with active COVID-19.

The J gene is TRBJ1-2, the V gene TRBV5-1, with 9 bases that match TRBD1. V lost 6 bases, J lost 2 bases, and 5 bases stayed unmatched. CDR1 is SGHRS, CDR2 YFSETQ, per germline. The CDR3 spans 14 residues. CDR3 in amino acids: CASKQGTGNYGYTF. For the CDR3, the DNA is TGCGCCAGCAAGCAGGGGACAGGGAACTATGGCTACACCTTC. The full variable domain, with the rest looked up from reference TRBV5-1 and TRBJ1-2, is KAGVTQTPRYLIKTRGQQVTLSCSPISGHRSVSWYQQTPGQGLQFLFEYFSETQRNKGNFPGRFSGRQFSNSRSEMNVSTLELGDSALYLCASKQGTGNYGYTFGSGTRLTVV.

The chain links TRBV7-2 to TRBJ2-2; 12 nucleotides line up with TRBD2. Germline trimming cut 5 bases from V and 7 bases from J; bases unmatched to any gene: 5. The CDR3 sequence is 15 residues long. From germline, CDR1 is SGHTA and CDR2 FQGNSA. The CDR3 spells CASSISSGRGGELFF. In nucleotides, the CDR3 is TGTGCCAGCAGCATCTCTAGCGGGAGGGGCGGGGAGCTGTTTTTT.

The chain carries TRBV9 and TRBJ1-1; D is uncertain. V dropped 0 bases and J dropped 4 bases, with 10 bases sitting between them. The V gene's germline CDR1 is SGDLS and CDR2 YYNGEE. The CDR3 has 14 amino acids. The CDR3 DNA is TGTGCCAGCAGCGTAGATCCGGGTGTCACTGAAGCTTTCTTT. Protein sequence: CASSVDPGVTEAFF.

The chain links TRBV25-1 to TRBJ2-7; D is perhaps TRBD2 (5 bases). The CDR3 is 10 amino acids. CDR1 MGHDK and CDR2 SYGVNS come from the germline V gene. CDR3 DNA sequence: TGTGTTAGGAGGCCCTACGAGCAGTACTTC. Translation: CVRRPYEQYF.

This chain joins TRBV5-1 and TRBJ2-1; 7 positions agree with TRBD2. The CDR3 sequence is 14 residues long. CDR1 SGHRS and CDR2 YFSETQ come from the germline V gene. V was pared by 4 bases and J by 2 bases, with 3 bases of the junction left unmatched. The CDR3 loop reads CASSTGGTYNEQFF. The CDR3 region has the DNA TGCGCCAGCAGCACCGGGGGGACCTACAATGAGCAGTTCTTC. Full variable domain (rest looked up from reference TRBV5-1 and TRBJ2-1): KAGVTQTPRYLIKTRGQQVTLSCSPISGHRSVSWYQQTPGQGLQFLFEYFSETQRNKGNFPGRFSGRQFSNSRSEMNVSTLELGDSALYLCASSTGGTYNEQFFGPGTRLTVL.